This entry lists 10 T cell receptor beta chains sequenced from one sample in a study of T cells in localized non-small cell lung cancer. Sequencing used immunoSEQ multiplex PCR; TCRdb keeps in-frame clones, though not all of them. The sample contains around 25,000 clones, around nine tenths of which appear only once. Sequencing used peripheral blood, obtained before any cancer treatment. The receptors here all came from a man between 35 and 75 years old with stage I squamous cell lung carcinoma.

The chain has TRBV28 and TRBJ1-2, with a tentative D call TRBD1 (6 bases). V gave up 2 bases and J gave up 4 bases, with 17 bases separating them. The CDR3 loop spans 16 amino acids. Germline CDR1 is MDHEN and CDR2 is SYDVKM. CDR3 sequence (DNA): TGTGCCAGCAGTTTACCACTCGGGGGCGCCTCCTATGGCTACACCTTC. It translates to CASSLPLGGASYGYTF.

The V gene is TRBV2, the J gene TRBJ2-1; 9 nucleotides align to TRBD1. V dropped 6 bases and J dropped 2; count of bases not matched to a gene: 2. The germline V gene encodes CDR1 SNHLY and CDR2 FYNNEI. The CDR3 is 14 residues long. CDR3 loop: CASSRDRAYNEQFF. The DNA of the CDR3 is TGTGCCAGCAGCCGGGACAGGGCCTACAATGAGCAGTTCTTC.

This clone was recorded only once. The junction differs from germline at one of its ends, possibly a read error. V usage is TRBV2 and J usage is TRBJ2-7; weak D call: TRBD2 (7 bases). This CDR3 is 13 amino acids long. Germline V gives CDR1 SNHLY, CDR2 FYNNEI. CDR3 coding DNA: TGTACCAGCAGTAAGGGGGGGGAGTACGAGCAGTACTTC. It codes for CTSSKGGEYEQYF.

V is TRBV6-5 and J is TRBJ1-1; D possibly corresponds to TRBD1 (6 bases). Trimming took off 4 bases at V and 1 base at J, with 10 bases between the two ends. Germline V gives CDR1 MNHEY, CDR2 SVGAGI. CDR3 length: 14 amino acids. CDR3: CASSSGARNTEAFF. In DNA form, the CDR3 reads TGTGCCAGCAGTTCAGGGGCACGGAACACTGAAGCTTTCTTT.

The rearrangement joins TRBV7-3 to TRBJ2-3, with 7 nucleotides matching TRBD2. V dropped 5 bases and J dropped 2; count of bases not matched to a gene: 10. Germline CDR1 is SGHTA and CDR2 is FQGTGA. The CDR3 spans 16 residues. The DNA of the CDR3 is TGTGCCAGCAGCGTCACAGCGGGAATGAACACAGATACGCAGTATTTT. Translation gives CASSVTAGMNTDTQYF. The complete variable domain, with remaining parts taken from reference TRBV7-3 and TRBJ2-3, reads GAGVSQTPSNKVTEKGKYVELRCDPISGHTALYWYRQSLGQGPEFLIYFQGTGAADDSGLPNDRFFAVRPEGSVSTLKIQRTERGDSAVYLCASSVTAGMNTDTQYFGPGTRLTVL.

V gene TRBV5-1 combines with J gene TRBJ2-3, with a tentative D call TRBD2 (5 bases). CDR1 is SGHRS and CDR2 is YFSETQ in the germline V gene. This CDR3 is 14 amino acids long. The CDR3 sequence is CVSVSGVGTDTQYF. The DNA of the CDR3 is TGCGTCTCGGTAAGCGGTGTGGGCACAGATACGCAGTATTTT. Using reference TRBV5-1 and TRBJ2-3 for the parts outside the CDR3, the full variable domain is KAGVTQTPRYLIKTRGQQVTLSCSPISGHRSVSWYQQTPGQGLQFLFEYFSETQRNKGNFPGRFSGRQFSNSRSEMNVSTLELGDSALYLCVSVSGVGTDTQYFGPGTRLTVL.

This chain links TRBV18 with TRBJ2-2; no reliable D call. This CDR3 has 16 amino acids. Germline assignment: CDR1 KGHSH and CDR2 LQKENI. With 6 bases removed from V and 1 base from J, the gap between germline ends came to 15 bases. The CDR3 nucleotides read TGTGCCAGCTCTTACGATTTGATTGGGAACACCGGGGAGCTGTTTTTT. It codes for CASSYDLIGNTGELFF.

J is TRBJ1-1 and V is TRBV28, with 10 bases identical to TRBD1. The germline V gene has CDR1 MDHEN and CDR2 SYDVKM. The CDR3 length is 19 residues. Germline trimming cut 2 bases from V and 5 bases from J; bases unmatched to any gene: 17. CDR3 loop: CASSLGVGDRGFRNTEAFF. The CDR3 DNA reads TGTGCCAGCAGTTTAGGAGTTGGGGACAGGGGTTTTAGGAATACTGAAGCTTTCTTT.

The chain has TRBV2 and TRBJ2-7; 7 nucleotides agree with TRBD2. This CDR3 is 15 amino acids long. Germline CDR1 SNHLY, CDR2 FYNNEI. V lost 1 base, J lost 3 bases, and 6 bases stayed unmatched. The CDR3, as DNA: TGTGCCAGCAGTGAAGGGCTAGCGGCCGACTACGAGCAGTACTTC. Protein sequence: CASSEGLAADYEQYF.

The chain links TRBV2 to TRBJ1-5; 8 nucleotides line up with TRBD1. The V segment lost 3 bases and the J segment 3 bases; nucleotides outside the gene matches: 13. This CDR3 has 18 amino acids. Germline loops: CDR1 SNHLY, CDR2 FYNNEI. The CDR3 here is CASSEGQVGQANNQPQHF. The CDR3 DNA follows: TGTGCCAGCAGTGAGGGCCAAGTGGGACAGGCGAACAATCAGCCCCAGCATTTT.